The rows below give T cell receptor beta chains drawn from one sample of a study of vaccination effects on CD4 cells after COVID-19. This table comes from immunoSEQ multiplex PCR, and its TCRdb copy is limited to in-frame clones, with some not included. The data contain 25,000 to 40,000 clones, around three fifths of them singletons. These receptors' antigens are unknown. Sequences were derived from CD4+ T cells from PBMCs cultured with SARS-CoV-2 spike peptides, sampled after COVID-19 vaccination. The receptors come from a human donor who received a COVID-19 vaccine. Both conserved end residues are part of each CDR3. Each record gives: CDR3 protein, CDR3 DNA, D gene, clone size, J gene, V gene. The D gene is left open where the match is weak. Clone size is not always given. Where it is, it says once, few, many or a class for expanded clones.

CDR3aa: CATSREATAGGNTEAFF
CDR3nt: TGTGCCACCAGCAGAGAAGCGACGGCAGGGGGAAACACTGAAGCTTTCTTT
d_gene: TRBD1
abundance: -
j_gene: TRBJ1-1
v_gene: TRBV15

CDR3aa: CASSYSYRAYGYTF
CDR3nt: TGTGCCAGCAGTTACTCGTACAGGGCTTATGGCTACACCTTC
d_gene: -
abundance: -
j_gene: TRBJ1-2
v_gene: TRBV6-5

CDR3aa: CASSSTGKWTEAFF
CDR3nt: TGTGCCAGTAGTAGCACAGGGAAGTGGACTGAAGCTTTCTTT
d_gene: -
abundance: -
j_gene: TRBJ1-1
v_gene: TRBV19

CDR3aa: CASSTDPGGELFF
CDR3nt: TGTGCCAGCAGCACGGACCCCGGCGGGGAGCTGTTTTTT
d_gene: -
abundance: -
j_gene: TRBJ2-2
v_gene: TRBV5-4

CDR3aa: CASRTAGNYGYTF
CDR3nt: TGTGCCAGCAGGACAGCGGGGAACTATGGCTACACCTTC
d_gene: -
abundance: -
j_gene: TRBJ1-2
v_gene: TRBV6-5

CDR3aa: CASSGLADNKNIQYF
CDR3nt: TGTGCCAGTAGTGGGCTAGCGGATAACAAAAACATTCAGTACTTC
d_gene: TRBD2
abundance: -
j_gene: TRBJ2-4
v_gene: TRBV19

CDR3aa: CASSPTDTGELFF
CDR3nt: TGTGCCAGCAGTCCTACGGATACCGGGGAGCTGTTTTTT
d_gene: -
abundance: few
j_gene: TRBJ2-2
v_gene: TRBV6-4

CDR3aa: CASREGTGGSNYGYTF
CDR3nt: TGTGCCAGTAGAGAAGGGACAGGGGGTTCTAACTATGGCTACACCTTC
d_gene: TRBD1
abundance: -
j_gene: TRBJ1-2
v_gene: TRBV19

CDR3aa: CATISHGSLGGYTF
CDR3nt: TGTGCCACCATAAGTCATGGCAGCCTCGGAGGCTACACCTTC
d_gene: -
abundance: -
j_gene: TRBJ1-2
v_gene: TRBV15

CDR3aa: CASSLQGAANSPLHF
CDR3nt: TGTGCCAGCTCCCTACAGGGGGCAGCCAATTCACCCCTCCACTTT
d_gene: TRBD1
abundance: -
j_gene: TRBJ1-6
v_gene: TRBV18

CDR3aa: CASRPRGPADTQYF
CDR3nt: TGTGCCAGCCGACCCAGGGGGCCCGCAGATACGCAGTATTTT
d_gene: TRBD1
abundance: -
j_gene: TRBJ2-3
v_gene: TRBV7-9

CDR3aa: CSDRSTGSNYGYTF
CDR3nt: TGCAGCGACCGATCGACAGGTTCTAACTATGGCTACACCTTC
d_gene: -
abundance: -
j_gene: TRBJ1-2
v_gene: TRBV29-1

CDR3aa: CASSSRTGDEQFF
CDR3nt: TGTGCCAGCAGCTCCAGGACAGGGGATGAGCAGTTCTTC
d_gene: TRBD1
abundance: once
j_gene: TRBJ2-1
v_gene: TRBV7-2

CDR3aa: CASSLYFGGADTQYF
CDR3nt: TGCGCCAGCAGCCTTTATTTCGGAGGCGCAGATACGCAGTATTTT
d_gene: -
abundance: -
j_gene: TRBJ2-3
v_gene: TRBV5-1

CDR3aa: CASSQDPVGLRGFDNEQFF
CDR3nt: TGCGCCAGCAGCCAAGATCCGGTAGGCTTACGGGGGTTCGACAATGAGCAGTTCTTC
d_gene: -
abundance: -
j_gene: TRBJ2-1
v_gene: TRBV4-1

CDR3aa: CAWSVYPPNEQFF
CDR3nt: TGTGCCTGGAGTGTTTACCCCCCCAATGAGCAGTTCTTC
d_gene: -
abundance: few
j_gene: TRBJ2-1
v_gene: TRBV30

CDR3aa: CSASPTYDEQYF
CDR3nt: TGCAGTGCTAGTCCAACCTACGACGAGCAGTACTTC
d_gene: -
abundance: -
j_gene: TRBJ2-7
v_gene: TRBV20-1

CDR3aa: CASMRDRATGELFF
CDR3nt: TGTGCCAGCATGAGGGACAGGGCCACCGGGGAGCTGTTTTTT
d_gene: TRBD1
abundance: few
j_gene: TRBJ2-2
v_gene: TRBV27

CDR3aa: CALGTSGSDSYEQYF
CDR3nt: TGTGCCCTCGGGACTAGCGGGAGCGACTCCTACGAGCAGTACTTC
d_gene: TRBD2
abundance: once
j_gene: TRBJ2-7
v_gene: TRBV10-3

CDR3aa: CSASEHATNEKLFF
CDR3nt: TGCAGTGCCAGTGAACACGCAACTAATGAAAAACTGTTTTTT
d_gene: -
abundance: -
j_gene: TRBJ1-4
v_gene: TRBV20-1

CDR3aa: CATSRDGGKAFF
CDR3nt: TGTGCCACCAGCAGAGACGGGGGTAAAGCTTTCTTT
d_gene: -
abundance: medium-sized
j_gene: TRBJ1-1
v_gene: TRBV15

CDR3aa: CASSRGQGGNSPLHF
CDR3nt: TGTGCCAGCAGCCGAGGACAGGGAGGAAATTCACCCCTCCACTTT
d_gene: TRBD1
abundance: few
j_gene: TRBJ1-6
v_gene: TRBV7-8

CDR3aa: CASSQASRGGSRNQPQHF
CDR3nt: TGCGCCAGCAGCCAAGCCTCCAGGGGCGGCTCTCGCAATCAGCCCCAGCATTTT
d_gene: -
abundance: few
j_gene: TRBJ1-5
v_gene: TRBV4-1

CDR3aa: CASSLSQGGREQFF
CDR3nt: TGCGCCAGCAGCTTGTCCCAGGGAGGCCGTGAGCAGTTCTTC
d_gene: -
abundance: few
j_gene: TRBJ2-1
v_gene: TRBV5-1

CDR3aa: CASSPLDAEKLFF
CDR3nt: TGTGCCAGCAGTCCCCTGGATGCTGAAAAACTGTTTTTT
d_gene: -
abundance: -
j_gene: TRBJ1-4
v_gene: TRBV27

CDR3aa: CASGLVLGTGNTEAFF
CDR3nt: TGTGCTAGTGGTTTGGTACTGGGGACAGGGAACACTGAAGCTTTCTTT
d_gene: TRBD1
abundance: -
j_gene: TRBJ1-1
v_gene: TRBV12-5

CDR3aa: CASSESLVGGELFF
CDR3nt: TGCGCCAGCAGTGAGTCCCTAGTTGGCGGGGAGCTGTTTTTT
d_gene: -
abundance: -
j_gene: TRBJ2-2
v_gene: TRBV10-2

CDR3aa: CASRAQGAGYGYTF
CDR3nt: TGTGCCAGCAGAGCACAGGGGGCTGGCTATGGCTACACCTTC
d_gene: TRBD1
abundance: -
j_gene: TRBJ1-2
v_gene: TRBV2

CDR3aa: CASSAGGSAYGYTF
CDR3nt: TGCGCCAGCAGTGCAGGGGGCTCGGCCTATGGCTACACCTTC
d_gene: TRBD1
abundance: -
j_gene: TRBJ1-2
v_gene: TRBV10-1

CDR3aa: CASSLFRPGSSYEQYF
CDR3nt: TGCGCCAGCAGCTTGTTTCGTCCCGGGAGCTCCTACGAGCAGTACTTC
d_gene: -
abundance: -
j_gene: TRBJ2-7
v_gene: TRBV5-1

CDR3aa: CASSPASSGNTIYF
CDR3nt: TGTGCCAGTAGTCCTGCAAGCTCTGGAAACACCATATATTTT
d_gene: -
abundance: -
j_gene: TRBJ1-3
v_gene: TRBV19

CDR3aa: CASSLAGASSYNEQFF
CDR3nt: TGTGCCAGCAGCCTCGCGGGGGCTAGCTCCTACAATGAGCAGTTCTTC
d_gene: -
abundance: -
j_gene: TRBJ2-1
v_gene: TRBV5-4

CDR3aa: CSVEGRGQVKGGNYGYTF
CDR3nt: TGCAGCGTTGAAGGCCGGGGGCAGGTTAAAGGAGGCAACTATGGCTACACCTTC
d_gene: -
abundance: -
j_gene: TRBJ1-2
v_gene: TRBV29-1

CDR3aa: CASSVFIGELFF
CDR3nt: TGTGCCAGCAGCGTATTTATCGGGGAGCTGTTTTTT
d_gene: -
abundance: -
j_gene: TRBJ2-2
v_gene: TRBV9

CDR3aa: CASSWGVRNEQFF
CDR3nt: TGTGCCAGCAGTTGGGGCGTTCGCAATGAGCAGTTCTTC
d_gene: -
abundance: -
j_gene: TRBJ2-1
v_gene: TRBV7-9

CDR3aa: CSASKGGLVSDTQYF
CDR3nt: TGCAGTGCTAGTAAGGGGGGCCTAGTTTCAGATACGCAGTATTTT
d_gene: -
abundance: -
j_gene: TRBJ2-3
v_gene: TRBV20-1

CDR3aa: CASSFGTGTIGYTF
CDR3nt: TGCGCCAGCAGCTTTGGGACAGGGACAATTGGCTACACCTTC
d_gene: TRBD1
abundance: -
j_gene: TRBJ1-2
v_gene: TRBV5-1

CDR3aa: CASWSGRARWETQYF
CDR3nt: TGTGCCAGCTGGAGCGGGAGGGCCCGGTGGGAGACCCAGTACTTC
d_gene: TRBD2
abundance: -
j_gene: TRBJ2-5
v_gene: TRBV11-2

CDR3aa: CASSLDRSDTEAFF
CDR3nt: TGCGCCAGCAGCTTGGACAGGTCGGACACTGAAGCTTTCTTT
d_gene: -
abundance: once
j_gene: TRBJ1-1
v_gene: TRBV5-1